The 26 T cell receptor delta chains in this list originate from one sample, sequenced in a study of γδ T cells in repeated Plasmodium falciparum infection. Gammadelta T cells were flow-sorted from PBMC into Vgamma9/Vdelta2+ and Vdelta2-negative populations for bulk analysis. TCRdb re-called the multiplex PCR reads through CATT. The top ten clones hold about 15% of a sample with over 55,000 delta-chain clones, approximately 1.5% of them seen once. The specimen was gamma-delta T cells from blood. The receptor source for this set is a pool of human donors (malaria-infected and uninfected, not separated).

The table lists this clone with many counts. This likely came from a read error, as a far larger clone is one base away. Additional DNA sequences in this sample encode the identical CDR3. The chain recombines TRDV1 with TRDJ1, with D perhaps matching TRDD3 (5 bases). The CDR3 runs to 14 residues. The germline CDR1 and CDR2 sequences are TSWWSYY and QGS. The CDR3 loop reads CALGEIEYTDKLIF. Here the CDR3 DNA reads TGCGCTCTTGGGGAGATAGAGTACACCGATAAACTCATCTTT.

This clone was seen many times. TCRdb pairs this DNA with a much larger clone's protein that differs at residue 9, likely a read error; the protein shown was translated from the DNA. V usage is TRDV1 and J usage is TRDJ1; tentatively, D is TRDD1 (6 bases). The J gene was missing in TCRdb and was found by matching the end of the DNA to germline. Trimming pared 0 bases from V and 4 bases from J, leaving 21 bases between. CDR1 is TSWWSYY, CDR2 QGS, per germline. CDR3 length: 18 amino acids. CDR3 DNA sequence: TGTGCTCTTGGGGAACTTCCCTGGCGGATAAATAGGATCGATAAACTCATCTTT. Translating gives CALGELPWRINRIDKLIF.

As regards this clone: A far larger clone differs by one base, so this is likely a read error. This sample also contains other DNA sequences that code for the same CDR3. V gene TRDV1 combines with J gene TRDJ1; 7 nucleotides line up with TRDD3. The V gene end was trimmed by 2 bases and the J gene end by 1 base; junction bases not matched to a gene: 25. The germline CDR1 and CDR2 sequences are TSWWSYY and QGS. The length of the CDR3 is 22 residues. CDR3 protein: CALGEVVTSWGYWESVTDKLIF. CDR3 DNA sequence: TGTGCTCTTGGGGAAGTAGTGACGTCCTGGGGATATTGGGAAAGCGTCACCGATAAACTCATCTTT.

There are many counts of this clone. V gene TRDV3 combines with J gene TRDJ1; TRDD3 agrees at 12 bases. The V gene end was trimmed by 2 bases and the J gene end by 0 bases; junction bases not matched to a gene: 19. CDR3 length: 20 residues. CDR1 and CDR2 from the germline V gene are TVYSNPD and GDNSRS (reference sequence). In nucleotides, the CDR3 is TGTGCCTTTCATTCCCTTCCCACGTACTGGGGGATACCCGACACCGATAAACTCATCTTT. Translation gives CAFHSLPTYWGIPDTDKLIF. Combining the CDR3 with reference TRDV3 and TRDJ1 gives the whole variable domain CDKVTQSSPDQTVASGSEVVLLCTYDTVYSNPDLFWYRIRPDYSFQFVFYGDNSRSEGADFTQGRFSVKHILTQKAFHLVISPVRTEDSATYYCAFHSLPTYWGIPDTDKLIFGKGTRVTVEP.

This clone turned up a few times. TCRdb's protein, taken from a much larger clone, differs from this DNA's translation at residue 9, likely owing to a read error; the protein displayed comes from the DNA. The chain uses TRDV1 and TRDJ1; 10 nucleotides agree with TRDD3. Germline V gene data show CDR1 as TSWWSYY and CDR2 as QGS. Trimming cost V 2 bases and J 6 bases; bases outside gene matches: 24. The CDR3 contains 21 residues. The CDR3 loop is CALGEKRRRSGGYEGTYKLIF. The CDR3 DNA sequence: TGTGCTCTTGGGGAAAAACGGCGTCGTTCTGGGGGATATGAAGGAACTTATAAACTCATCTTT.

This clone was detected ten times or more. Translating this DNA gives a protein that differs at residue 9 from the TCRdb one, which belongs to a much larger clone; a read error is likely, and the protein shown is this translation. V gene TRDV2 combines with J gene TRDJ1, with TRDD3 matching over 8 bases. Germline V CDR1 and CDR2: GEAIGNYY, EKD. The V gene end was trimmed by 0 bases and the J gene end by 1 base; junction bases not matched to a gene: 15. The CDR3 spans 19 residues. DNA for the CDR3: TGTGCCTGTGACACCCTGCCTCCTGCGGGATACGGAAGCACCGATAAACTCATCTTT. This translates into CACDTLPPAGYGSTDKLIF.

This clone appeared many times. The TCRdb protein comes from a much larger clone and disagrees with this DNA's translation at residue 9, likely due to a read error; the protein given here is derived from the DNA. J is TRDJ1 and V is TRDV1; maybe TRDD3 (6 bases). The CDR3 loop spans 22 amino acids. Germline values: CDR1 TSWWSYY, CDR2 QGS. The CDR3 nucleotides are TGTGCTCTTGGGGAACCTCGGAGAGGAGATACGCGGACACCATTCCACAGCGATAAAGTCATCTTT. This gives the protein CALGEPRRGDTRTPFHSDKVIF.

This clone was detected ten times or more. The rearrangement joins TRDV1 to TRDJ1; D remains unclear. This CDR3 contains 20 residues. CDR1 and CDR2 from the germline V gene are TSWWSYY and QGS. Trimming took off 2 bases at V and 3 bases at J, with 28 bases between the two ends. CDR3 loop: CALGEISVPVPWFLSDKLIF. Written as DNA, the CDR3 is TGTGCTCTTGGGGAAATATCCGTCCCCGTCCCGTGGTTCTTGTCCGATAAACTCATCTTT.

This clone was recorded at least ten times. A much bigger clone sits one base away, suggesting this may be a read error. Other DNA sequences within the sample encode an identical CDR3. This chain connects TRDV1 to TRDJ1; unclear D gene. The CDR3 covers 15 residues. The V and J ends lost 3 bases and 0 bases respectively, with 11 bases between them. The germline V gene has CDR1 TSWWSYY and CDR2 QGS. CDR3 sequence (DNA): TGTGCTCTTGGGGAGCCCTCCAGCCACACCGATAAACTCATCTTT. It translates to CALGEPSSHTDKLIF.

This clone showed up many times. The likely explanation is a read error, given a far larger clone one base away. Other DNA sequences within the sample encode an identical CDR3. V and J are TRDV1 and TRDJ1, with 9 bases that match TRDD2. With V trimmed by 4 bases and J by 3 bases, 15 bases remained unmatched. The CDR3 extends over 18 amino acids. Germline V gives CDR1 TSWWSYY, CDR2 QGS. The CDR3 loop reads CALGGGLPTHERADKLIF. CDR3 in DNA: TGTGCTCTTGGGGGGGGCCTTCCTACACACGAGCGGGCCGATAAACTCATCTTT.

Worth noting for this clone: A read error likely explains this, since a far larger clone differs by one base. Other DNA sequences in this specimen translate into the identical CDR3. This rearrangement joins TRDV1 to TRDJ1; 8 nucleotides align to TRDD3. Here the J gene came from matching the DNA to germline, since TCRdb omits it. The CDR3 totals 27 residues. Trimming took 2 bases from V and 2 from J; bases not matched to a gene: 40. Germline CDR1 and CDR2: TSWWSYY and QGS. This chain's CDR3 is CALGEVWTPGRGSILGAPRVATDKLIF. The CDR3 coding sequence is TGTGCTCTTGGGGAAGTTTGGACCCCCGGGAGAGGCTCGATACTGGGGGCGCCGCGGGTCGCTACCGATAAACTCATCTTT.

The table lists this clone with many counts. Translating this DNA gives a protein that differs at residue 9 from the TCRdb one, which belongs to a much larger clone; a read error is likely, and the protein shown is this translation. This chain's CDR3 is CALGELMGVDKLIF. For the CDR3, the DNA is TGTGCTCTTGGGGAACTAATGGGAGTCGATAAACTCATCTTT. The chain joins TRDV1 to TRDJ1; D is uncertain. The J gene, not given by TCRdb, was assigned here from a germline match of the nucleotide sequence. The V gene's germline CDR1 is TSWWSYY and CDR2 QGS. Between the trimmed V and J ends, which lost 0 bases and 4 bases, there was a span of 9 bases. The CDR3 covers 14 residues.

This clone has ten or more counts. A far larger clone is only one base removed, so a read error is likely. Other DNA sequences in the same sample also yield this CDR3. The chain couples TRDV1 to TRDJ1; D might be TRDD2 (5 bases). The germline CDR1 and CDR2 sequences are TSWWSYY and QGS. The CDR3 is 17 residues long. The DNA for the CDR3 is TGTGCTCTTGGGGAAGGTTTCCTCCAGACCTACACCGATAAACTCATCTTC. Its translation: CALGEGFLQTYTDKLIF.

On this clone itself: A far larger clone is only one base removed, so a read error is likely. This CDR3 is also generated by other DNA sequences in the sample. The J gene is TRDJ1, the V gene TRDV1, with TRDD3 identical over 8 bases. Germline CDR1 and CDR2: TSWWSYY and QGS. The CDR3 is made up of 20 amino acids. The CDR3 spells CALGPTLRRTGGFYTDKLIF. Here the CDR3 DNA reads TGTGCCCTTGGGCCGACCCTCCGTCGTACTGGGGGCTTCTACACCGATAAACTCATCTTT.

Comments on this clone: The protein that TCRdb holds for this DNA derives from a much larger clone and differs from the translated DNA at residue 20, which likely indicates a read error; the protein shown here is translated from the DNA. The J gene is uncalled and the V gene is TRDV1; TRDD3, the table's D call, was not compared with the DNA. Germline lookup yields CDR1 TSWWSYY and CDR2 QGS. The CDR3 sequence is 21 residues long. CDR3 in amino acids: CALGPSYPGGYAWSYTDKLTF. The CDR3 bases are TGTGCTCTTGGGCCATCTTACCCTGGGGGATACGCTTGGTCCTACACCGATAAACTCACCTTT.

As for this clone: The amino acid sequence in TCRdb belongs to a much larger clone and departs from this DNA's translation at residue 14, likely a sequencing read error; the sequence shown is translated from the DNA. The V call is TRDV1, the J call TRDJ1; maybe TRDD2 (6 bases). The J gene was not available in TCRdb and was assigned here by matching the DNA to germline segments. CDR1 is TSWWSYY, CDR2 QGS, per germline. There are 21 residues in the CDR3. Trimming stripped 4 bases from V and 0 bases from J, with 30 bases between. Here the CDR3 reads CALGGGPTGRCPPDYTDKLIF. The CDR3 DNA reads as TGTGCTCTTGGGGGCGGTCCTACGGGGCGGTGTCCACCTGACTACACCGATAAACTCATCTTT.

This clone was picked up a small number of times. TCRdb records a much larger clone's protein for this DNA, with a difference at residue 4 that likely arises from a read error; the protein given is the translation of the DNA. V gene TRDV2 combines with J gene TRDJ2; 11 nucleotides line up with TRDD3. Matching the DNA to germline supplied the J gene, which TCRdb does not give. The junction had 4 bases not matched to a gene; V was cut back by 5 bases and J by 0 bases. Germline CDR1 and CDR2: GEAIGNYY and EKD. The CDR3 spans 16 residues. The CDR3 DNA sequence: TGTGCCTGTGGCAGACTGGGGGATACTTTGACAGCACAACTCTTCTTT. It codes for CACGRLGDTLTAQLFF.

This clone was seen a few times. The translation of this DNA and the TCRdb protein of a much larger clone differ at residue 6, probably owing to a read error; the protein shown here is translated from the DNA. The chain joins TRDV1 to TRDJ1, with 10 bases fitting TRDD3. Here the J gene was assigned by germline matching of the DNA, as TCRdb has none. The CDR3 is made up of 23 amino acids. V dropped 4 bases and J dropped 1; count of bases not matched to a gene: 27. Germline assignment: CDR1 TSWWSYY and CDR2 QGS. CDR3 sequence reads: CALGVPPGPRKPTGGLFTDKLIF. The CDR3, as DNA: TGTGCTCTTGGGGTCCCACCGGGTCCACGTAAACCCACTGGGGGATTATTCACCGATAAACTCATCTTT.

This clone was detected a few times. This probably arose from a read error, given a far larger clone one base away. The same CDR3 arises from other DNA sequences in this sample as well. The chain links TRDV2 to TRDJ1, with 9 nucleotides matching TRDD3. TCRdb supplies no J gene; here it was assigned by aligning the nucleotide sequence to germline. From germline, CDR1 is GEAIGNYY and CDR2 EKD. The CDR3 covers 16 residues. CDR3 residues: CACGPGIRVVTDKLIF. As DNA, the CDR3 is TGCGCCTGTGGCCCGGGGATACGCGTGGTTACCGATAAACTCATCTTT.

To note about this clone: With a far larger clone one base away, a read error is the likely cause. This CDR3 is also generated by other DNA sequences in the sample. V gene TRDV1 combines with J gene TRDJ1; D call uncertain. No J segment appears in TCRdb, so it was assigned here by matching the sequence to germline. The CDR3 is 19 residues long. The germline V gene has CDR1 TSWWSYY and CDR2 QGS. The CDR3 DNA reads TGTGCTCTTGGGGCCGGGGTACGTAAAGCCCCGTCTAACACCGACAAACTCATCTTT. As protein: CALGAGVRKAPSNTDKLIF.

This clone was detected many times. The TCRdb protein, from a much larger clone, departs from this DNA's translation at residue 8, likely by read error; the protein shown derives from the DNA. The chain employs TRDV3 and TRDJ2; TRDD3 matches 11 bases. The CDR3 extends over 24 amino acids. Trimming at V came to 0 bases and at J to 7 bases, leaving 34 bases not matched to a gene. In germline, CDR1 is TVYSNPD, CDR2 GDNSRS (reference sequence). As DNA, the CDR3 is TGTGCCTTTAGATTCTACCGGAGCTACGAGGGAATTTACTGGGGGATAGTGGTTAGAGCACAACTCTTCTTT. It encodes CAFRFYRSYEGIYWGIVVRAQLFF.

This clone was detected ten times or more. TCRdb's entry gives the protein of a much larger clone, which mismatches this DNA's translation at residue 11, likely from a read error; the protein reported here is translated from the DNA. The chain links TRDV1 to TRDJ1; 7 bases map to TRDD3. The CDR3 contains 19 residues. In germline, CDR1 is TSWWSYY, CDR2 QGS. With 6 bases clipped from V and 0 bases from J, the junction kept 19 bases outside the gene matches. CDR3 amino acids: CALGFPTWDWGLYTDKLIF. DNA of the CDR3: TGTGCTCTTGGTTTCCCTACGTGGGACTGGGGCCTTTACACCGATAAACTCATCTTT.

As for this clone: This may be a read error, as it is one base from a much larger clone. V is TRDV1 and J is TRDJ1; 10 positions agree with TRDD3. Per germline, CDR1 TSWWSYY and CDR2 QGS. The V gene end was trimmed by 0 bases and the J gene end by 2 bases; junction bases not matched to a gene: 57. The CDR3 has 34 amino acids. CDR3 in amino acids: CALGELVSPWLDLRRLLGDPLSQSTPLQTDKLIF. The CDR3 nucleotides are TGTGCTCTTGGGGAACTAGTTTCCCCTTGGTTGGACCTCCGCCGCCTACTGGGGGATCCTCTTTCCCAGTCCACCCCTCTTCAAACCGATAAACTCATCTTT.

This clone showed up many times. The protein held in TCRdb is that of a much larger clone and does not match this DNA's translation at residue 13, likely because of a read error; the protein shown is translated from the DNA. The chain recombines TRDV3 with TRDJ1, with D perhaps matching TRDD3 (6 bases). Trimming stripped 5 bases from V and 3 bases from J, with 31 bases between. Germline CDR1 reads TVYSNPD; CDR2 reads GDNSRS (reference sequence). The CDR3 is 18 amino acids. The CDR3 coding sequence is TGTGCCCGCAGGCTACAGATCTGGGGATGGCCCTACGCCGATAAACTCATCTTT. It yields the protein CARRLQIWGWPYADKLIF.

This clone showed up just a few times. The protein recorded in TCRdb matches a much larger clone and deviates from this DNA's translation at residue 14, suggesting a read error; the protein here is obtained by translating the DNA. The chain carries TRDV1 and TRDJ1; 7 bases line up with TRDD2. CDR1 and CDR2 from the germline V gene are TSWWSYY and QGS. This CDR3 has 20 amino acids. The CDR3 is CALGGAPFLLNRGGTHKLIF. DNA for the CDR3: TGTGCTCTTGGGGGGGCCCCCTTCCTTCTCAACAGGGGTGGCACCCATAAACTCATCTTT.

This clone was found many times. A clone one base away is much larger, so this may be a read error. Other DNA sequences in the same sample also yield this CDR3. The chain combines TRDV2 with TRDJ2, with 8 bases fitting TRDD3. The J gene, left out of TCRdb, was set here by checking the DNA against germline. Per germline, CDR1 GEAIGNYY and CDR2 EKD. This CDR3 has 14 amino acids. V lost 2 bases, J lost 5 bases, and 3 bases stayed unmatched. Written as DNA, the CDR3 is TGTGCCTGTGACATATTGGGGGATACAGCACAACTCTTCTTT. Its protein is CACDILGDTAQLFF.